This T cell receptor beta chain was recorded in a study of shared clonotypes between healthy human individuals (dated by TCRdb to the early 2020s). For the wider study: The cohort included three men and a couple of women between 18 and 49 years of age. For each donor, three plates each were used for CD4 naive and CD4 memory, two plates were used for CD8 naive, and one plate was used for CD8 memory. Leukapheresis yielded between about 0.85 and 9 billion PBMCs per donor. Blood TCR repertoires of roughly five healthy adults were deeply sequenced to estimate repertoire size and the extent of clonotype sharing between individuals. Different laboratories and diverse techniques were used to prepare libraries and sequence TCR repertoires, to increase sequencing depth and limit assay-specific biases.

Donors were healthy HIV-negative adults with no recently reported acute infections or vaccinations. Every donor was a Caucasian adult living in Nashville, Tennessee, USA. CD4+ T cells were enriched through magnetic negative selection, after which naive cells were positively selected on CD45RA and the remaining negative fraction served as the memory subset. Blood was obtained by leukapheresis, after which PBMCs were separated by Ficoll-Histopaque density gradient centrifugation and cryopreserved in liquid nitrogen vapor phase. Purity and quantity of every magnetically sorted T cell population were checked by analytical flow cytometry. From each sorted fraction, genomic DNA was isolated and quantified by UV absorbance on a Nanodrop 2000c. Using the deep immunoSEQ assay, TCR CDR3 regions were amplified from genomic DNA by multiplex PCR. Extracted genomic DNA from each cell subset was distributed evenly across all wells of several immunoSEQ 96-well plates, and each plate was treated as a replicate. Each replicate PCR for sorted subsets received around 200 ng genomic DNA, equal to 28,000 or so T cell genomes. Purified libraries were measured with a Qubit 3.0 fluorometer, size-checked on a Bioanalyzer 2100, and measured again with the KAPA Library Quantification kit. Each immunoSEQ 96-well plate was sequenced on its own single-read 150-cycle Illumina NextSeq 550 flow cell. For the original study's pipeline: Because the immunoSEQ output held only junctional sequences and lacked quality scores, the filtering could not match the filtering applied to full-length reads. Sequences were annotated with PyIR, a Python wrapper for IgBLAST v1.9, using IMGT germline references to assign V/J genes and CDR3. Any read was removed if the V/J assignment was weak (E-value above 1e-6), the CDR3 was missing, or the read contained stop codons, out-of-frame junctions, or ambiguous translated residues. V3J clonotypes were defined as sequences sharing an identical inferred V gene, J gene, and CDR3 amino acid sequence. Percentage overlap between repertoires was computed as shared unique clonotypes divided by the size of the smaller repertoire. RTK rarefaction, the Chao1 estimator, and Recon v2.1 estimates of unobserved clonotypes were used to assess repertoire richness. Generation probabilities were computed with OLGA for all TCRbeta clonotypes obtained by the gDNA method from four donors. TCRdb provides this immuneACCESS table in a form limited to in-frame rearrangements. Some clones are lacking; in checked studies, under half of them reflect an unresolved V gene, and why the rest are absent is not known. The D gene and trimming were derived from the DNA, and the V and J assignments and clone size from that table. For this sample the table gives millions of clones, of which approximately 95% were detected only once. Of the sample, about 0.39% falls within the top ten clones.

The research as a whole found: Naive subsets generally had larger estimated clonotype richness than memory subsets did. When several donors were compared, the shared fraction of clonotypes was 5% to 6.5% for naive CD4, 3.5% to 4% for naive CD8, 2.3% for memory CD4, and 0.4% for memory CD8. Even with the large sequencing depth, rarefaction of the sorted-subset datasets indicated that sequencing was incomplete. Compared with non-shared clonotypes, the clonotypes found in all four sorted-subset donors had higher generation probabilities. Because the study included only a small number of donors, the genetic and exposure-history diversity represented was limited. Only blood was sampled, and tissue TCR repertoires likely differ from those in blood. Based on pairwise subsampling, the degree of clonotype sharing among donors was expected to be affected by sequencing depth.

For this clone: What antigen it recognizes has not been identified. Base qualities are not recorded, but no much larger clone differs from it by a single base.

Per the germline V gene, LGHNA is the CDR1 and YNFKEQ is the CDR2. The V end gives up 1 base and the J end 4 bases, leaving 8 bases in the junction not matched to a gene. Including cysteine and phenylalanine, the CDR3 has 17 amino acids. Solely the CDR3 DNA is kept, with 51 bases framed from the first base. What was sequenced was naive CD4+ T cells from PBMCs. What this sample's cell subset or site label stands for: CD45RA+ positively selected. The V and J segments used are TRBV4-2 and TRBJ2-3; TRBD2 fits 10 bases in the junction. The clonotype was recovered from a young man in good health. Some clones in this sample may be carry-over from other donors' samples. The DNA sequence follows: TGTGCCAGCAGCCAAGTCCTGGCTAGCGGGAGTTCAGATACGCAGTATTTT. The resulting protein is CASSQVLASGSSDTQYF.